This entry features one T cell receptor beta chain sequence. This sample was included in a study of blood T cell repertoires in COVID-19. Study details: Researchers got acute and convalescent COVID-19 samples from the United States, Italy and Spain. From T cells, B-cell-depleted T cells, or PBMCs came the material, which was cDNA or gDNA.

In germline, CDR1 is MRHNA, CDR2 SNTAGT. The junction had 4 bases not matched to a gene; V was cut back by 4 bases and J by 5 bases. The CDR3 loop spans 14 amino acids. Original data processing: Researchers report that nucleated cell counts were estimated from reference gene primer amplification. The method was immunoSEQ multiplex PCR; TCRdb's version includes in-frame clones alone and lacks a portion of them. That table gives V, J and clone size, and the DNA gave D and trimming. The sample shows fewer than 250,000 clones, around nine tenths of them seen only once. The chain joins TRBV6-4 to TRBJ2-3; 9 nucleotides align to TRBD2. Sequenced: peripheral blood. The sequence came from a woman aged 60-75 years who had recovered from COVID-19. CDR3 in DNA: TGTGCCAGCAGTGGGGATAGCGGGGGAGATACGCAGTATTTT. Amino acid sequence: CASSGDSGGDTQYF.